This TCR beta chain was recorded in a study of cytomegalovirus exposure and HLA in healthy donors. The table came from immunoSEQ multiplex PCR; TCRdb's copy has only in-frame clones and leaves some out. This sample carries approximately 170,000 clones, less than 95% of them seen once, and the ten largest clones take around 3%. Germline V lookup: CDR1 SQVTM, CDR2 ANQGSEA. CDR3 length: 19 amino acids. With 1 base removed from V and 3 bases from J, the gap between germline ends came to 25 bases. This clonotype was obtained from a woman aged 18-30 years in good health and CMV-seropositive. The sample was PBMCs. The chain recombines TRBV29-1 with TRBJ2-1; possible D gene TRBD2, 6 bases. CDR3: CSVEGQENRLGPLYNEQFF. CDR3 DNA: TGCAGCGTTGAAGGGCAGGAGAATCGACTAGGGCCCCTCTACAATGAGCAGTTCTTC.